This TCR beta chain originates from a study of blood T cell repertoires in COVID-19. Study background: Researchers got acute and convalescent COVID-19 samples from the United States, Italy and Spain.

The CDR3 sequence is 13 residues long. V was clipped by 3 bases and J by 1 base, with 9 bases between them. The germline CDR1 and CDR2 sequences are GTSNPN and SVGIG (reference sequence). Everyone who took part was about 18 to 89 years old, and they came from about 23 US areas. Recovery among Cohort 3 donors was established by two negative PCRs, clearance, or symptom resolution. Data came from immunoSEQ multiplex PCR; TCRdb stores just in-frame clones and leaves some out. The data contain around 360,000 clones, roughly 84% of them seen just once; the ten biggest clones take up approximately 3%. Input material: PBMCs or T cells enriched from blood (not recorded which). This rearrangement joins TRBV30 to TRBJ1-1; perhaps TRBD1 as D (6 bases). The source of this sequence is a woman in her twenties or thirties who had recovered from COVID-19. In DNA, the CDR3 is TGTGCCTGGAGGGAGACAGGGAACACTGAAGCTTTCTTT. It codes for CAWRETGNTEAFF.